The rows below give T cell receptor beta chains drawn from one sample of a study of control samples from healthy donors and cancer patients. Assay: immunoSEQ multiplex PCR; the TCRdb copy retains only in-frame clones and omits some. The sample lists roughly 220,000 clones, 90% to 95% seen once, with roughly 1.6% in the top ten. Sequencing was carried out using blood. The receptors here all came from a man in his fifties in good health. The CDR3 runs from the conserved cysteine through the conserved F or W. The D gene is left open where the match is weak. Where a row states a size, it is once, few, many or the class of an expanded clone; other rows omit it.

d_gene: -
abundance: -
v_gene: TRBV5-1
j_gene: TRBJ1-3
CDR3aa: CASSGGSSGNTIYF
CDR3nt: TGCGCCAGCAGTGGGGGCAGCTCTGGAAACACCATATATTTT

d_gene: -
abundance: -
v_gene: TRBV25-1
j_gene: TRBJ1-1
CDR3aa: CASSEYRMGVKDTEAFF
CDR3nt: TGTGCCAGCAGTGAATATAGAATGGGGGTAAAGGACACTGAAGCTTTCTTT

d_gene: -
abundance: -
v_gene: TRBV28
j_gene: TRBJ1-6
CDR3aa: CASTSRSVYNSPLHF
CDR3nt: TGTGCCAGCACCTCTCGGTCGGTCTATAATTCACCCCTCCACTTT

d_gene: -
abundance: -
v_gene: TRBV3-1/TRBV3-2
j_gene: TRBJ2-3
CDR3aa: CASSQWEVGTDTQYF
CDR3nt: TGTGCCAGCAGCCAGTGGGAAGTCGGCACAGATACGCAGTATTTT

d_gene: -
abundance: -
v_gene: TRBV19
j_gene: TRBJ1-2
CDR3aa: CASSMGAGGAYGYTF
CDR3nt: TGTGCCAGTAGTATGGGGGCAGGCGGGGCCTATGGCTACACCTTC

d_gene: TRBD2
abundance: -
v_gene: TRBV4-1
j_gene: TRBJ2-5
CDR3aa: CASSQLGAGEETQYF
CDR3nt: TGCGCCAGCAGCCAACTAGGTGCGGGGGAAGAGACCCAGTACTTC

d_gene: TRBD1
abundance: -
v_gene: TRBV9
j_gene: TRBJ2-7
CDR3aa: CASSPGTGSEQYF
CDR3nt: TGTGCCAGCAGCCCCGGGACAGGGAGCGAGCAGTACTTC

d_gene: -
abundance: -
v_gene: TRBV5-8
j_gene: TRBJ2-7
CDR3aa: CASSFLASRQEYF
CDR3nt: TGTGCCAGCAGCTTTTTAGCATCCAGGCAGGAGTACTTC

d_gene: -
abundance: few
v_gene: TRBV19
j_gene: TRBJ1-1
CDR3aa: CASSIPGFSTEAFF
CDR3nt: TGTGCCAGTAGTATTCCGGGATTCTCCACTGAAGCTTTCTTT

d_gene: -
abundance: -
v_gene: TRBV27
j_gene: TRBJ1-2
CDR3aa: CASSSRRAVYGYTF
CDR3nt: TGTGCCAGCAGTTCGCGACGGGCGGTCTATGGCTACACCTTC